The 4 T cell receptor beta chains reported below all come from one sample, sequenced in a study of beta chain features in type 1 diabetes. Regarding the study as a whole: Type 1 diabetes patients had TCRB CDR3s that were shorter (moderately but significantly so) in all four CD4+ subsets.

Sequencing targeted expressed TCRB transcripts, as all isolated RNA had been reverse transcribed. Profiled with immunoSEQ multiplex PCR; TCRdb holds only in-frame clones, not every one. Among about 260,000 clones listed, about 20% were seen once. Their recognized antigens are unknown. Specimen: naive CD4+ T cells from blood. Source of these receptors: a woman in her forties with type 1 diabetes.

The CDR3 sequence is CASSEDTGNTF. The CDR3 DNA sequence: TGTGCCAGCAGTGAGGATACGGGGAACACCTTC. The chain carries TRBV2 and TRBJ1-2; D is unclear. Trimming removed 3 bases from V and 12 bases from J, with 11 bases in between. CDR3 length equals 11 residues. The germline V gene encodes CDR1 SNHLY and CDR2 FYNNEI.

The V and J genes are TRBV14 and TRBJ2-1; 7 nucleotides agree with TRBD2. The CDR3 runs 14 residues. Trimming took 4 bases from V and 1 from J; bases not matched to a gene: 1. CDR1 and CDR2 from the germline V gene are SGHDN and FVKESK. The CDR3 sequence is CASSRGGSYNEQFF. The CDR3 coding sequence is TGTGCCAGCAGCCGGGGGGGGTCCTACAATGAGCAGTTCTTC.

This clone occurred a few times. CDR3 in amino acids: CASSWTGGFIYGYTF. CDR3 in DNA: TGTGCCAGCAGTTGGACAGGGGGATTTATCTATGGCTACACCTTC. The chain links TRBV28 to TRBJ1-2; 10 bases fit TRBD1. Germline loops: CDR1 MDHEN, CDR2 SYDVKM. This CDR3 region has 15 residues. V dropped 4 bases and J dropped 4; count of bases not matched to a gene: 6.

This clone was counted a few times. This chain uses TRBV28 with TRBJ1-1; TRBD1 might be the D (5 bases). V was shortened by 4 bases and J by 4 bases, with 19 bases between the two germline ends. Germline lookup yields CDR1 MDHEN and CDR2 SYDVKM. The length of the CDR3 is 16 residues. The CDR3 coding sequence is TGTGCCAGCAGTTCCCCCGGGGGTAATGGTCGCACTGAAGCTTTCTTT. Translated, it gives CASSSPGGNGRTEAFF.